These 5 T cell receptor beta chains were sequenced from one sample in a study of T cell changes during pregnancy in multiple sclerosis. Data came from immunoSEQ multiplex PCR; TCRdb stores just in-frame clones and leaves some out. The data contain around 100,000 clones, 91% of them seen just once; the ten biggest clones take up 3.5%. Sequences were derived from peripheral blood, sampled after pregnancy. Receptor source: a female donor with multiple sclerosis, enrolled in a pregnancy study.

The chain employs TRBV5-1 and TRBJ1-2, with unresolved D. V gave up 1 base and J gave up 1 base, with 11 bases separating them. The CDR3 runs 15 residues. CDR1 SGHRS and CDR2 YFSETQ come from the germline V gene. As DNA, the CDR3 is TGCGCCAGCAGCTTGCGGCTCCGGGATAACTATGGCTACACCTTC. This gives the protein CASSLRLRDNYGYTF.

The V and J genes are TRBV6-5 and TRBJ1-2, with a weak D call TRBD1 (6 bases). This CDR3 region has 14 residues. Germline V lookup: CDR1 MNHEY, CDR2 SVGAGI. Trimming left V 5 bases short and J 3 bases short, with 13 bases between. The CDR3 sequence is CASSPWTAYYGYTF. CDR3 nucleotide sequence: TGTGCCAGCAGTCCCTGGACAGCCTACTATGGCTACACCTTC.

CDR3 in amino acids: CASSLGVAGLSEQYF. For the CDR3, the DNA is TGCGCCAGCAGCTTAGGGGTAGCGGGGCTCTCCGAGCAGTACTTC. The V call is TRBV5-1, the J call TRBJ2-7, with 8 bases fitting TRBD2. Trimming took 2 bases from V and 6 from J; bases not matched to a gene: 10. The CDR3 has 15 amino acids. The V gene's germline CDR1 is SGHRS and CDR2 YFSETQ.

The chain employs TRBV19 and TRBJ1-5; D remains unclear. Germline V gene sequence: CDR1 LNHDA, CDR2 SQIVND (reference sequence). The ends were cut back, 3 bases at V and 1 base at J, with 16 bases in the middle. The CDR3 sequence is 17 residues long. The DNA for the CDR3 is TGTGCCAGTAGTATCAACGACCTTGGCAGGAGCAATCAGCCCCAGCATTTT. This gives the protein CASSINDLGRSNQPQHF.

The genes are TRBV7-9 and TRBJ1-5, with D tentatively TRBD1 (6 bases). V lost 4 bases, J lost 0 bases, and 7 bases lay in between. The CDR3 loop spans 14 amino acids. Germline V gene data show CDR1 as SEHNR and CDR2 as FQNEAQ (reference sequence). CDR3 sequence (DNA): TGTGCCAGCAGCTGGACAGATAGCAATCAGCCCCAGCATTTT. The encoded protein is CASSWTDSNQPQHF.